This TCR beta chain originates from a study of cytomegalovirus exposure and HLA in healthy donors. Points on this clone: What it recognizes is unknown.

General study points: Diagnosis of cytomegalovirus status made by the classifier reportedly showed high specificity and sensitivity. CMV serostatus was the only recorded immune exposure for donors.

PCR employed 60 Vbeta and 13 Jbeta primers. Assay: immunoSEQ multiplex PCR; the TCRdb copy retains only in-frame clones and omits some. This table holds roughly 74,000 clones, around 79% found once. The sequence derives from a man in his forties in good health and CMV-seronegative. Sequenced sample: PBMCs.

The DNA of the CDR3 is TGTGCCAGCAGCAAAGGGGGCACAGATACGCAGTATTTT. Residues: CASSKGGTDTQYF. J is TRBJ2-3 and V is TRBV7-9, with a possible D match to TRBD1 (5 bases). Per the germline V gene, CDR1 is SEHNR and CDR2 is FQNEAQ (reference sequence). This CDR3 is 13 amino acids long. V lost 5 bases to trimming and J lost 1 base, with 7 bases between them.